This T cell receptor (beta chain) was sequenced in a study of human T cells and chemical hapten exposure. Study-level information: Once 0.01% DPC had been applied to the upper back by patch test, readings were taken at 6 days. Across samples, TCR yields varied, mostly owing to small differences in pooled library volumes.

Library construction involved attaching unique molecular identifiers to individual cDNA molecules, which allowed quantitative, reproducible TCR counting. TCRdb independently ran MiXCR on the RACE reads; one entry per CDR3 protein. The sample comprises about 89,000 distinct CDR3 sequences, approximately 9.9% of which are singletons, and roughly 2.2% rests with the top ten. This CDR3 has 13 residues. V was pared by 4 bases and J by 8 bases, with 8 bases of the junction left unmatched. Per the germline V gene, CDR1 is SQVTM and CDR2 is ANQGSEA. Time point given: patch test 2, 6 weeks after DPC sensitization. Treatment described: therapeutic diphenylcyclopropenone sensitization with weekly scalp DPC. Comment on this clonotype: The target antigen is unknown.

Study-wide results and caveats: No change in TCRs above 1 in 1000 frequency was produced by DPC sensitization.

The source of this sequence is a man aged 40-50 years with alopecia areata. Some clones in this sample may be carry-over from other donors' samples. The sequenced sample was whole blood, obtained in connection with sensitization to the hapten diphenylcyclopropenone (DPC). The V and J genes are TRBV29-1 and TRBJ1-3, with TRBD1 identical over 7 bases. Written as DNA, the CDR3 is TGCAGCGTTGTAGTTCAGGGGGAGGACACCATATATTTT. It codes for CSVVVQGEDTIYF.